The rows below give T cell receptor beta chains drawn from one sample of a study of T cells in Graves' hyperthyroidism and ophthalmopathy. One entry per CDR3 protein, called by TCRdb with MiXCR from the multiplex PCR reads. The sample lists under 400,000 distinct CDR3 sequences, less than 20% occurring once. Sample: blood. The receptors originated from a woman aged 40 to 55 with Graves' ophthalmopathy. CDR3s leave out the opening cysteine and the closing phenylalanine or tryptophan. Size is stated for part of the rows, as once, few or many counts, or as a class when the clone is expanded.

CDR3 protein,V gene,CDR3 length,clone size,J gene
ASSLRQGDYGYI,TRBV5-4,12,few,TRBJ1-2
ASSLIPPELGTEAF,TRBV5-5,14,NA,TRBJ1-1
ASSYSDRVGYEQY,TRBV28,13,many,TRBJ2-7
ATSDHNRGLAGRDAKNIQY,TRBV24-1,19,many,TRBJ2-4
ASSGTGDESPLH,TRBV7-3,12,NA,TRBJ1-6
ACPYSQGTEAF,TRBV30,11,many,TRBJ1-1
ASSFGGYGQPQH,TRBV13,12,many,TRBJ1-5
ASSDPNEQY,TRBV6-1,9,many,TRBJ2-7
ASSTQGSGYT,TRBV27,10,many,TRBJ1-2
ASSDLGGVSPRNEQY,TRBV6-1,15,many,TRBJ2-7
ATRQLSEQY,TRBV28,9,many,TRBJ2-7
ASSEGLAGVREQY,TRBV2,13,once,TRBJ2-7
AWSVRGSGYT,TRBV30,10,NA,TRBJ1-2
ASRNGGEQY,TRBV6-1,9,few,TRBJ2-7
ASSYGTPGANVLT,TRBV6-5,13,NA,TRBJ2-6
ASSLQEDTGELF,TRBV13,12,NA,TRBJ2-2
ASRKGMNTEAF,TRBV6-5,11,many,TRBJ1-1
ATILQLAGNTGELF,TRBV12-3/TRBV12-4,14,few,TRBJ2-2
ASSLGQGNNQPQH,TRBV7-8,13,many,TRBJ1-5
ASSLSDRPNQPQH,TRBV28,13,many,TRBJ1-5
AWTTSGPRREQF,TRBV30,12,NA,TRBJ2-1
ASSYSTARVSDLRMNQPQH,TRBV6-2/TRBV6-3,19,NA,TRBJ1-5
SARGKAGSTYEQY,TRBV20-1,13,NA,TRBJ2-7
ASRYGVSNQPQH,TRBV12-3/TRBV12-4,12,many,TRBJ1-5
ASSKGISGQPQH,TRBV9,12,many,TRBJ1-5
ASSKDRANNSPLH,TRBV12-3/TRBV12-4,13,many,TRBJ1-6
ASSFPGGVGTEAF,TRBV11-2,13,NA,TRBJ1-1
ASRIVAGAPAREQY,TRBV6-1,14,many,TRBJ2-7
ASSYSPGGDPYEQY,TRBV6-5,14,few,TRBJ2-7
ASSSVQGWSQPQH,TRBV28,13,many,TRBJ1-5
SAVGTGRSNYGYT,TRBV20-1,13,many,TRBJ1-2
SVVPSNEQF,TRBV29-1,9,many,TRBJ2-1
ASTAPGEGQPQH,TRBV12-3/TRBV12-4,12,many,TRBJ1-5
ASSHYRTGSFSYEQY,TRBV3-1,15,many,TRBJ2-7
ASSYDSSNQPQH,TRBV28,12,many,TRBJ1-5
ASSQGAEFRNTEAF,TRBV4-1,14,NA,TRBJ1-1
ASRGQTWNEQF,TRBV2,11,few,TRBJ2-1
ASSAGTGGDEQY,TRBV6-2/TRBV6-3,12,many,TRBJ2-7
ASSLNLAPTYEQY,TRBV11-2,13,many,TRBJ2-7
SVDTDGTEAF,TRBV29-1,10,many,TRBJ1-1
ASSPESAYEQY,TRBV18,11,few,TRBJ2-7
ASSYSTGETQY,TRBV6-5,11,many,TRBJ2-5
ASSFRSLADDYEQY,TRBV27,14,NA,TRBJ2-7
ASIKWGSYTEAF,TRBV28,12,many,TRBJ1-1
ASSQTMGGSSGNTIY,TRBV28,15,many,TRBJ1-3
ASSQTARVGYT,TRBV28,11,NA,TRBJ1-2
ASSEGRLYEQY,TRBV2,11,many,TRBJ2-7